These 15 T cell receptor beta chains originate from one sample sequenced in a study of Ad26.COV2.S vaccination and SARS-CoV-2 variants. The data were produced by immunoSEQ multiplex PCR, yet TCRdb's version contains in-frame clones alone and is incomplete. The table includes roughly 40,000 clones, roughly 80% detected once. The sequencing here drew on peripheral blood, taken after recovery from COVID-19. The receptor source for this set is a human donor who had recovered from COVID-19.

The rearrangement links TRBV28 to TRBJ2-3, with TRBD2 matching 7 bases. CDR3 length equals 16 residues. CDR1 and CDR2 from the germline V gene are MDHEN and SYDVKM. Trimming at V came to 4 bases and at J to 2 bases, leaving 9 bases not matched to a gene. The CDR3: CASSSLLAGATDTQYF. The CDR3 region has the DNA TGTGCCAGCAGTTCCTTATTGGCGGGAGCCACAGATACGCAGTATTTT.

The genes are TRBV29-1 and TRBJ1-1, with 9 bases identical to TRBD1. The CDR3 is 15 amino acids. V gave up 4 bases and J gave up 5 bases; unmatched junction bases: 11. Germline V gene data show CDR1 as SQVTM and CDR2 as ANQGSEA. The CDR3 sequence is CSVVGSRDRVTEAFF. The CDR3 coding sequence is TGCAGCGTTGTTGGGTCCCGGGACAGGGTAACTGAAGCTTTCTTT.

The chain carries TRBV7-2 and TRBJ2-7; 9 bases are a match to TRBD2. The trim removed 0 bases at V and 0 bases at J, leaving 12 bases unmatched. The germline gives CDR1 SGHTA, CDR2 FQGNSA. The CDR3 has 19 residues. CDR3 coding DNA: TGTGCCAGCAGCTTAGCTAGCGGGAGTGGACTAGCTTTCTCCTACGAGCAGTACTTC. Amino acids: CASSLASGSGLAFSYEQYF.

The sample holds a few counts of this clone. The rearrangement joins TRBV6-5 to TRBJ1-4; TRBD1 might be the D (5 bases). The CDR3 runs to 15 residues. The V end lost 6 bases, the J end lost 4 bases, and 15 bases lay between the germline ends. Germline V lookup: CDR1 MNHEY, CDR2 SVGAGI. The CDR3 DNA is TGTGCCAGCAGCCCCTTTAGGGGAGGTAATGAAAAACTGTTTTTT. It translates to CASSPFRGGNEKLFF.

The genes are TRBV2 and TRBJ2-5; D perhaps matches TRBD1 (5 bases). This CDR3 region has 14 residues. Germline loops: CDR1 SNHLY, CDR2 FYNNEI. With 5 bases removed from V and 0 bases from J, the gap between germline ends came to 10 bases. The CDR3 is CASSKETDQETQYF. The CDR3 DNA reads as TGTGCCAGCAGTAAAGAGACAGACCAAGAGACCCAGTACTTC.

The chain couples TRBV7-9 to TRBJ2-7; the D gene could be TRBD1 or TRBD2 (5 bases each). Trimming pared 3 bases from V and 6 bases from J, leaving 9 bases between. Germline CDR1 SEHNR, CDR2 FQNEAQ (reference sequence). The CDR3 is made up of 12 amino acids. CDR3 sequence (DNA): TGTGCCAGCAGCTTCAGGGACCGCGAGCAGTACGTC. This codes for CASSFRDREQYV.

The V gene is TRBV6-5, the J gene TRBJ1-1; D gene ambiguous. This CDR3 is 13 amino acids long. The V end was cut by 3 bases, the J end by 10 bases, with 15 bases between. CDR1 MNHEY and CDR2 SVGAGI come from the germline V gene. The chain's CDR3 is CASSYSDPKGAFF. CDR3 nucleotide sequence: TGTGCCAGCAGTTATTCGGACCCGAAGGGAGCTTTCTTT.

Only a few counts were recorded for this clone. This chain joins TRBV4-1 and TRBJ1-1, with 9 bases identical to TRBD1. Looked up from germline, CDR1 is MGHRA and CDR2 is YSYEKL. The CDR3 sequence is 17 residues long. V lost 3 bases and J lost 3; bases outside the gene matches: 11. The DNA for the CDR3 is TGCGCCAGCAGCCATAAATTCCGGGACAGGGACGACACTGAAGCTTTCTTT. It translates to CASSHKFRDRDDTEAFF.

Only one count was recorded for this clone. The genes are TRBV6-6 and TRBJ1-5, with 9 bases matching TRBD1. The CDR3 sequence is 18 residues long. The germline V gene has CDR1 MNHNY and CDR2 SVGAGI (reference sequence). Trimming cost V 8 bases and J 4 bases; bases outside gene matches: 18. CDR3 in amino acids: CASRPGQGIVGRNQPQHF. Here the CDR3 DNA reads TGTGCCAGCCGTCCGGGACAGGGAATAGTTGGGCGGAATCAGCCCCAGCATTTT.

This chain connects TRBV18 to TRBJ1-4; TRBD1 agrees at 9 bases. V dropped 3 bases and J dropped 7; count of bases not matched to a gene: 0. Germline V lookup: CDR1 KGHSH, CDR2 LQKENI. The CDR3 extends over 13 amino acids. CDR3 loop: CASSPGQGEKLFF. CDR3 DNA: TGTGCCAGCTCACCGGGACAGGGTGAAAAACTGTTTTTT. Based on the CDR3 plus reference TRBV18 and TRBJ1-4, the full variable domain is NAGVMQNPRHLVRRRGQEARLRCSPMKGHSHVYWYRQLPEEGLKFMVYLQKENIIDESGMPKERFSAEFPKEGPSILRIQQVVRGDSAAYFCASSPGQGEKLFFGSGTQLSVL.

The J gene is TRBJ2-3, the V gene TRBV6-5; D ambiguous. This CDR3 is built from 11 residues. V shed 6 bases and J shed 2 bases, with 3 bases lying between them. Per the germline V gene, CDR1 is MNHEY and CDR2 is SVGAGI. CDR3 sequence reads: CASSTTDTQYF. The CDR3 DNA reads TGTGCCAGCAGCACCACAGATACGCAGTATTTT.

The gene calls are TRBV18 and TRBJ1-5; D gene unclear. Between the trimmed V and J ends, which lost 0 bases and 9 bases, there was a span of 6 bases. In germline, CDR1 is KGHSH, CDR2 LQKENI. This CDR3 is built from 12 residues. CDR3 coding DNA: TGTGCCAGCTCACCACCGCAAGGGCCCCAGCATTTT. This translates into CASSPPQGPQHF. The whole variable domain, filled in from reference TRBV18 and TRBJ1-5, reads NAGVMQNPRHLVRRRGQEARLRCSPMKGHSHVYWYRQLPEEGLKFMVYLQKENIIDESGMPKERFSAEFPKEGPSILRIQQVVRGDSAAYFCASSPPQGPQHFGDGTRLSIL.

This clone was found once. The chain uses TRBV11-2 and TRBJ2-3; 13 bases map to TRBD2. There are 16 residues in the CDR3. J was trimmed by 1 base and V by 4 bases; bases with no gene match: 2. The germline V gene encodes CDR1 SGHAT and CDR2 FQNNGV. In nucleotides, the CDR3 is TGTGCCAGCAGCTGGACTAGCGGGAGCCGCACAGATACGCAGTATTTT. Protein product: CASSWTSGSRTDTQYF. The full variable domain, in which reference TRBV11-2 and TRBJ2-3 provide the parts outside the CDR3, is EAGVAQSPRYKIIEKRQSVAFWCNPISGHATLYWYQQILGQGPKLLIQFQNNGVVDDSQLPKDRFSAERLKGVDSTLKIQPAKLEDSAVYLCASSWTSGSRTDTQYFGPGTRLTVL.

The J gene is TRBJ1-2, the V gene TRBV5-1, with D unresolved. The CDR3 runs 13 residues. Germline CDR1 is SGHRS and CDR2 is YFSETQ. The V end was cut by 6 bases, the J end by 6 bases, with 15 bases between. CDR3 sequence: CASKNTPGDGYTF. In DNA, the CDR3 is TGCGCCAGCAAAAATACTCCCGGGGATGGCTACACCTTC. The whole variable domain, filled in from reference TRBV5-1 and TRBJ1-2, reads KAGVTQTPRYLIKTRGQQVTLSCSPISGHRSVSWYQQTPGQGLQFLFEYFSETQRNKGNFPGRFSGRQFSNSRSEMNVSTLELGDSALYLCASKNTPGDGYTFGSGTRLTVV.

This chain links TRBV5-1 with TRBJ1-6; D call uncertain. Looked up from germline, CDR1 is SGHRS and CDR2 is YFSETQ. The CDR3 contains 14 residues. V dropped 3 bases and J dropped 5 bases, with 9 bases sitting between them. The CDR3: CASSSGLNNSPLHF. The CDR3 bases are TGCGCCAGCAGCTCCGGGCTAAATAATTCACCCCTCCACTTT.